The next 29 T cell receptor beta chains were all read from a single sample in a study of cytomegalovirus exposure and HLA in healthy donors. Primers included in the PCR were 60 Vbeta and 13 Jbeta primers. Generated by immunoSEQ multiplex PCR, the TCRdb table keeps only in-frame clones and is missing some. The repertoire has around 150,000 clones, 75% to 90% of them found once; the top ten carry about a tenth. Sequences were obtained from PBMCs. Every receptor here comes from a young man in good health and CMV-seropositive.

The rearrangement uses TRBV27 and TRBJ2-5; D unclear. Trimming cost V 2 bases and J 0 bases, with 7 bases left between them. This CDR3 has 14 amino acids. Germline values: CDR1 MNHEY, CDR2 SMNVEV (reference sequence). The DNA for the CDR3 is TGTGCCAGCAGTTTAACGCAGTACCAAGAGACCCAGTACTTC. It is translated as CASSLTQYQETQYF.

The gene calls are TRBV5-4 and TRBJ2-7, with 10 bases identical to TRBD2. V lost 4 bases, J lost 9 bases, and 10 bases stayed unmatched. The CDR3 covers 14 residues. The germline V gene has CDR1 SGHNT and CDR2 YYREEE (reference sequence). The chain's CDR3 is CASSPSGGAELQYF. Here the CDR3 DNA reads TGTGCCAGCAGCCCAAGCGGGGGGGCTGAGCTGCAGTACTTC.

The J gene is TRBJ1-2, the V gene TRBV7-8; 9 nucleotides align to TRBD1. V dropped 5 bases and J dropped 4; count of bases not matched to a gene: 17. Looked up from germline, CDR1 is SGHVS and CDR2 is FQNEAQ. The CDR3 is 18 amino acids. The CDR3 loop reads CASSGRRPGTGPIYGYTF. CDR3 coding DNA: TGTGCCAGCAGCGGCAGGAGACCCGGGACAGGGCCAATCTATGGCTACACCTTC.

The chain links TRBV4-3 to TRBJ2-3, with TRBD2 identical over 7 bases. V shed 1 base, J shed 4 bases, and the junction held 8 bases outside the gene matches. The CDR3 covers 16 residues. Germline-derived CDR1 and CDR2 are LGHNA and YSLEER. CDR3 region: CASSQGTRVFADTQYF. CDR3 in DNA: TGCGCCAGCAGCCAAGGGACTAGAGTTTTCGCAGATACGCAGTATTTT.

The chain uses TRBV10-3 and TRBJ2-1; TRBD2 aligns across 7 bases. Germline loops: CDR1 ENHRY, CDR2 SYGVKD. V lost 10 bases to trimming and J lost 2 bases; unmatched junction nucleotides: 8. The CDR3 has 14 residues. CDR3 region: CATLAGPAYNEQFF. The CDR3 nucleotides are TGTGCCACCTTAGCGGGTCCCGCCTACAATGAGCAGTTCTTC.

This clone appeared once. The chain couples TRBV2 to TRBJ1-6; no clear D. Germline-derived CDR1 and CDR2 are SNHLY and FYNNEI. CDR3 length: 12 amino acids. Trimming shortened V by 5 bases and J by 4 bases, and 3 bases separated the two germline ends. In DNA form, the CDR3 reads TGTGCCAGCAGTCAGTATAATTCACCCCTCCACTTT. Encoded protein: CASSQYNSPLHF. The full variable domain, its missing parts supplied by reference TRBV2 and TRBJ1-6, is EPEVTQTPSHQVTQMGQEVILRCVPISNHLYFYWYRQILGQKVEFLVSFYNNEISEKSEIFDDQFSVERPDGSNFTLKIRSTKLEDSAMYFCASSQYNSPLHFGNGTRLTVT.

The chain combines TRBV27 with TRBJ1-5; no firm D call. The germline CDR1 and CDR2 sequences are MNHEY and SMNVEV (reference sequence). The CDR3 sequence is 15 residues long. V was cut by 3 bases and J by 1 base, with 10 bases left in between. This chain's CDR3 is CASSLIRGSNQPQHF. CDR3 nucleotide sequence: TGTGCCAGCAGTTTGATTAGAGGGAGCAATCAGCCCCAGCATTTT.

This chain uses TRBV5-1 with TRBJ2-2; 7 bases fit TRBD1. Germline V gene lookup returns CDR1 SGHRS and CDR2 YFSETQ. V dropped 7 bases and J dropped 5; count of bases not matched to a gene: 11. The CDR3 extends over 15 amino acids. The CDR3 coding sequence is TGCGCCAGCGTATCCGGGACAGCAGGGACCGGGGAGCTGTTTTTT. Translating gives CASVSGTAGTGELFF.

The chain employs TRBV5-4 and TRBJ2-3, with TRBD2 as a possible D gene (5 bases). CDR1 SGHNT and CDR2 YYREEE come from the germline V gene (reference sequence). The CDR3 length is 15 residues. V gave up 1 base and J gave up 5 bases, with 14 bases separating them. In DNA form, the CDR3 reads TGTGCCAGCAGCTTGCCCGGACGAGAGGGAGATACGCAGTATTTT. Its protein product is CASSLPGREGDTQYF.

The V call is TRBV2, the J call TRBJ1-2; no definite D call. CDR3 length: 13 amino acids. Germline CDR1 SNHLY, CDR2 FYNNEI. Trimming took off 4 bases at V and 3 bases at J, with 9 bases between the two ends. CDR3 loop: CASSGQPDYGYTF. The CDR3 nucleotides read TGTGCCAGCAGTGGACAACCTGACTATGGCTACACCTTC. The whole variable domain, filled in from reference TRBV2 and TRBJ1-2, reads EPEVTQTPSHQVTQMGQEVILRCVPISNHLYFYWYRQILGQKVEFLVSFYNNEISEKSEIFDDQFSVERPDGSNFTLKIRSTKLEDSAMYFCASSGQPDYGYTFGSGTRLTVV.

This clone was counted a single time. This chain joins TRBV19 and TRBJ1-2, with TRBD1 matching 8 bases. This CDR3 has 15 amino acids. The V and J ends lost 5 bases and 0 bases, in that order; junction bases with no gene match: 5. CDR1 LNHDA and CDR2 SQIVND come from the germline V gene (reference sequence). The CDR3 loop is CASSPTGGANYGYTF. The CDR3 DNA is TGTGCCAGTAGTCCCACAGGGGGGGCTAACTATGGCTACACCTTC.

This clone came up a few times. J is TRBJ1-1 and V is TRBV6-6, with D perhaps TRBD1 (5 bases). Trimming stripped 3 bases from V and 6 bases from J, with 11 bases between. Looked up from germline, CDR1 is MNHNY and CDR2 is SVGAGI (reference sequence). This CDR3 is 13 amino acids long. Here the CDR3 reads CASSYLAGSEAFF. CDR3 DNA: TGTGCCAGCAGTTATTTGGCAGGGTCTGAAGCTTTCTTT.

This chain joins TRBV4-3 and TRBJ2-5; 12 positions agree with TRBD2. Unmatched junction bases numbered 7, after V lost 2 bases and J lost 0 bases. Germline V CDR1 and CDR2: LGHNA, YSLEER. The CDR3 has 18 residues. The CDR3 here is CASSQSLTSGGYQETQYF. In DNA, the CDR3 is TGCGCCAGCAGCCAATCTTTAACTAGCGGGGGGTACCAAGAGACCCAGTACTTC.

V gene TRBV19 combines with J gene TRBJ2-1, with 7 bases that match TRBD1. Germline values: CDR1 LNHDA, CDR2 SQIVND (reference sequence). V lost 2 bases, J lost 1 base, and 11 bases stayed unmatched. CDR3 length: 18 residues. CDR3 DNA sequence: TGTGCCAGTAGTATATCGAAGGGGGCGAAATCGTCCTACAATGAGCAGTTCTTC. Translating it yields CASSISKGAKSSYNEQFF.

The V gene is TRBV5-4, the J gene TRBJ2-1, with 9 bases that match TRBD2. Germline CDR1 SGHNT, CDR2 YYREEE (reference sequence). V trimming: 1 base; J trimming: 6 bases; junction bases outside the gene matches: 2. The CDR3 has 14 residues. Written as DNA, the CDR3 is TGTGCCAGCAGCTTGTTGACTAGCGGCAATGAGCAGTTCTTC. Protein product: CASSLLTSGNEQFF.

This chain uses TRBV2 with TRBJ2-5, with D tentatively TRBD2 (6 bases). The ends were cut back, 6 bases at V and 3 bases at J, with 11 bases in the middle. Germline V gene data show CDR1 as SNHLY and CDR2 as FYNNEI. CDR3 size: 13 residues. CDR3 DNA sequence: TGTGCCAGCAGCGGCGGGGCGAAAGAGACCCAGTACTTC. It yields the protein CASSGGAKETQYF.

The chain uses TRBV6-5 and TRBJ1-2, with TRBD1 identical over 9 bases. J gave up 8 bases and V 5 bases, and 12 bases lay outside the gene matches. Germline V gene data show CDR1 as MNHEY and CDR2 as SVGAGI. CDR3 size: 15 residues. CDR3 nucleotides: TGTGCCAGCAGTGCGACCGGGACAGGGTGGGGGGGCTACACCTTC. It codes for CASSATGTGWGGYTF.

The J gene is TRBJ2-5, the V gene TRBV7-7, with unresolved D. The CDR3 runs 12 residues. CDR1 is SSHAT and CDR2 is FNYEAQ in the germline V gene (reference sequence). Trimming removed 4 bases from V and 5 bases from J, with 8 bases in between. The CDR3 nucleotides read TGTGCCAGCAGCTCACTTTCGGAGACCCAGTACTTC. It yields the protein CASSSLSETQYF.

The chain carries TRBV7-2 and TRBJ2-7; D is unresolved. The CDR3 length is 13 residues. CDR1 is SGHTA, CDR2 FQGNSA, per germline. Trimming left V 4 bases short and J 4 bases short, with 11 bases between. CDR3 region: CASSSPGVYEQYF. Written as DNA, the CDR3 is TGTGCCAGCAGCTCCCCGGGTGTGTACGAGCAGTACTTC.

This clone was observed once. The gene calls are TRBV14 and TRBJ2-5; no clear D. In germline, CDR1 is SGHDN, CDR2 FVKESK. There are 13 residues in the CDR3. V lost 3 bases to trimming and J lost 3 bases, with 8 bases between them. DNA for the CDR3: TGTGCCAGCAGCCAGTACAGAAAAGAGACCCAGTACTTC. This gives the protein CASSQYRKETQYF.

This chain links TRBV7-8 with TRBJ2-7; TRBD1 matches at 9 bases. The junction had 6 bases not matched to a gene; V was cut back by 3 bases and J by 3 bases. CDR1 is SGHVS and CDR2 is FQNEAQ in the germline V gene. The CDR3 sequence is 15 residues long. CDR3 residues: CASSLYRDRDYEQYF. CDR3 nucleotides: TGTGCCAGCAGCTTGTACCGGGACAGGGACTACGAGCAGTACTTC.

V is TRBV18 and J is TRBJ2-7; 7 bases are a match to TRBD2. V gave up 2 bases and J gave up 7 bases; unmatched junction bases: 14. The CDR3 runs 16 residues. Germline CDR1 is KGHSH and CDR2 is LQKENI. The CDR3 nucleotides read TGTGCCAGCTCACCAGGTAGATTTGGTGCCGGGGGGGAGCAGTACTTC. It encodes CASSPGRFGAGGEQYF. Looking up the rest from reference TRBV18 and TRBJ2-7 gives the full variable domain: NAGVMQNPRHLVRRRGQEARLRCSPMKGHSHVYWYRQLPEEGLKFMVYLQKENIIDESGMPKERFSAEFPKEGPSILRIQQVVRGDSAAYFCASSPGRFGAGGEQYFGPGTRLTVT.

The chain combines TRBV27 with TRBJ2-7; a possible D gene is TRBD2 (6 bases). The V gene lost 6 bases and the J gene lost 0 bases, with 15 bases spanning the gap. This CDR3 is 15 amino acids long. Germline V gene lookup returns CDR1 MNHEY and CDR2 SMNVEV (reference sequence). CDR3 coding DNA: TGTGCCAGCAGCCGCGGCGGGGCGAGCTCCTACGAGCAGTACTTC. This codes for CASSRGGASSYEQYF.

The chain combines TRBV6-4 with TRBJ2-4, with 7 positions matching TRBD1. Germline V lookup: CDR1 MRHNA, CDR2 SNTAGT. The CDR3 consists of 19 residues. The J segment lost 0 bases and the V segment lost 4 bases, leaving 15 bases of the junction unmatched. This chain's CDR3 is CASSVYSGQSFLAKNIQYF. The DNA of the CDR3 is TGTGCCAGCAGTGTTTACTCGGGACAGTCCTTTTTAGCCAAAAACATTCAGTACTTC.

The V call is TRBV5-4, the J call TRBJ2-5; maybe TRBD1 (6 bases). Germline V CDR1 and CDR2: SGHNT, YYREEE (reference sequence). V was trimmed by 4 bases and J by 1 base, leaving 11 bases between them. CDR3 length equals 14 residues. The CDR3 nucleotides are TGTGCCAGCAGCCCAAGGACAGTCCAAGAGACCCAGTACTTC. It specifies CASSPRTVQETQYF. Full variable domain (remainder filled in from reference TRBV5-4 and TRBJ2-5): ETGVTQSPTHLIKTRGQQVTLRCSSQSGHNTVSWYQQALGQGPQFIFQYYREEENGRGNFPPRFSGLQFPNYSSELNVNALELDDSALYLCASSPRTVQETQYFGPGTRLLVL.

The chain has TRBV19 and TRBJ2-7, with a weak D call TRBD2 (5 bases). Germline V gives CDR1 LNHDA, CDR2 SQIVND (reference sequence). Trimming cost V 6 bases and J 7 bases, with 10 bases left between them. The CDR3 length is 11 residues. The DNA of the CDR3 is TGTGCCAGTAGGGGAGACCAGGAGCAGTACTTC. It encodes CASRGDQEQYF.

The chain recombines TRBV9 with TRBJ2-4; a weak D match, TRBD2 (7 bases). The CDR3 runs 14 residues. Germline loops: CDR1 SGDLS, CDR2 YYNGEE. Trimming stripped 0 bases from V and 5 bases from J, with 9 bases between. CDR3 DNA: TGTGCCAGCAGCGTAGCGGGGGGCCAAAACATTCAGTACTTC. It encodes CASSVAGGQNIQYF.

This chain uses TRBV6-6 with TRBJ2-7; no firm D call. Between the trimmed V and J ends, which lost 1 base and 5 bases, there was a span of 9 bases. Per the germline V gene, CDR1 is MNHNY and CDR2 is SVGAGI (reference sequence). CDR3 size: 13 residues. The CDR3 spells CASSYLPLDEQYF. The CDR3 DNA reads TGTGCCAGCAGTTACTTGCCTCTAGACGAGCAGTACTTC.

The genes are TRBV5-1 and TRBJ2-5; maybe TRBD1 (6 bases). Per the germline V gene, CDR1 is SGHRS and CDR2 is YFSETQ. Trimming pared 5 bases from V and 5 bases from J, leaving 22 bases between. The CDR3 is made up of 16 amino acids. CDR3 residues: CASRSNRDTYGETQYF. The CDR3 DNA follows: TGCGCCAGCAGATCGAACCGGGACACGTATGGGGAGACCCAGTACTTC.